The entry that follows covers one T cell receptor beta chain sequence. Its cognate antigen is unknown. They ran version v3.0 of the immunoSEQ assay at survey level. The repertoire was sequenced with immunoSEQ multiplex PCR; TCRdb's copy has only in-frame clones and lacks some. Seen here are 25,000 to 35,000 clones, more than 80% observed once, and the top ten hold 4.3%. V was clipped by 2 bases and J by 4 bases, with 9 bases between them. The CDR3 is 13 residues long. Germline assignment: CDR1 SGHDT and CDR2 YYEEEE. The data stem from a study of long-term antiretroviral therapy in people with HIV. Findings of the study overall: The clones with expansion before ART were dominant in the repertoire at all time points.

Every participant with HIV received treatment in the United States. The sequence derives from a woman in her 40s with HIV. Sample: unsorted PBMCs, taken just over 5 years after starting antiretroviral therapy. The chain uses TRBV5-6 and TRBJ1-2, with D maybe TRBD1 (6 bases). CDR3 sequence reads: CASSFGRGYGYTF. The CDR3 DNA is TGTGCCAGCAGCTTCGGCAGGGGCTATGGCTACACCTTC.